This is a list of T cell receptor beta chains from one sample in a study of cytomegalovirus exposure and HLA in healthy donors. Clones were sequenced by immunoSEQ multiplex PCR, and TCRdb holds only the in-frame ones, with some missing. This repertoire shows around 110,000 clones, around two thirds found once; its top ten account for less than 9.5%. The sequencing sample was made of PBMCs. These receptors all stem from a woman between 40 and 50 years old in good health and CMV-seropositive. CDR3s include the opening cysteine and the closing phenylalanine or tryptophan. D genes are given only for firm matches. Part of the rows lack a size; the others show once, few, many or a class for expanded clones.

TRBD2	TRBV19	.	TRBJ2-7	CASSTTSGRGLFYEQYF	TGTGCCAGTTCCACGACTAGCGGGAGAGGTCTCTTCTACGAGCAGTACTTC
TRBD1	TRBV5-8	few	TRBJ2-7	CASSLLGTGPYEQYF	TGTGCCAGCAGTCTCCTCGGGACAGGGCCATACGAGCAGTACTTC
TRBD1	TRBV25-1	.	TRBJ2-7	CASSTLGQAGEQYF	TGTGCCAGCAGTACCCTCGGACAGGCAGGCGAGCAGTACTTC
.	TRBV7-9	.	TRBJ1-2	CASSSGTFSMGYTF	TGTGCCAGCAGCTCCGGGACTTTCTCTATGGGCTACACCTTC
.	TRBV18	.	TRBJ2-7	CASSPGFSEQYF	TGTGCCAGCTCGCCGGGGTTCTCCGAGCAGTACTTC
TRBD1	TRBV11-3	.	TRBJ2-7	CASSPGQDYEQYF	TGTGCCAGCAGCCCGGGACAGGACTACGAGCAGTACTTC
.	TRBV7-5	.	TRBJ1-4	CARSLQGRDEKLFF	TGTGCCAGAAGCTTACAGGGCCGTGATGAAAAACTGTTTTTT
.	TRBV6-1	.	TRBJ2-2	CASSETYRQANTGELFF	TGTGCCAGCAGTGAAACCTACCGACAGGCGAACACCGGGGAGCTGTTTTTT
.	TRBV28	.	TRBJ2-2	CASSFGGAFTGELFF	TGTGCCAGCAGTTTCGGAGGGGCTTTCACCGGGGAGCTGTTTTTT
TRBD2	TRBV9	.	TRBJ2-7	CASSRSPTSGTAYEQYF	TGTGCCAGCAGCAGGTCCCCGACTAGCGGGACAGCCTACGAGCAGTACTTC
TRBD2	TRBV5-1	.	TRBJ2-5	CASSGSLAGIQETQYF	TGCGCCAGCAGCGGAAGCCTAGCGGGTATTCAAGAGACCCAGTACTTC
.	TRBV12-5	.	TRBJ2-1	CASGLRTKDEQFF	TGTGCTAGTGGTTTGCGGACTAAAGATGAGCAGTTCTTC
TRBD1	TRBV7-2	.	TRBJ1-2	CASSGPRLRQGASGYTF	TGTGCCAGCAGCGGCCCCCGGCTGAGACAGGGGGCAAGTGGCTACACCTTC
.	TRBV7-2	few	TRBJ2-2	CASSLGATTGELFF	TGTGCCAGCAGCTTAGGGGCTACCACCGGGGAGCTGTTTTTT
TRBD1	TRBV6-1	.	TRBJ2-1	CASRLGQGYYNEQFF	TGTGCCAGCAGACTCGGACAGGGATACTACAATGAGCAGTTCTTC
.	TRBV29-1	.	TRBJ2-2	CSGLGGTGELFF	TGCAGCGGGTTGGGGGGAACCGGGGAGCTGTTTTTT
.	TRBV4-1	.	TRBJ2-1	CASSLVRGFEQFF	TGCGCCAGCAGCCTGGTAAGGGGCTTCGAGCAGTTCTTC
TRBD2	TRBV15	.	TRBJ2-7	CATSKGTSVAYEQYF	TGTGCCACCAGCAAAGGGACTAGCGTAGCCTACGAGCAGTACTTC
TRBD2	TRBV6-6	.	TRBJ2-5	CASNPGGVKTQYF	TGTGCCAGCAATCCCGGGGGGGTGAAGACCCAGTACTTC
.	TRBV28	few	TRBJ1-4	CASSVRHRVRGNEKLFF	TGTGCCAGCAGTGTACGACACAGGGTACGGGGTAATGAAAAACTGTTTTTT
.	TRBV6-5	.	TRBJ1-3	CASSSDRSSGNTIYF	TGTGCCAGCAGTTCGGACAGAAGCTCTGGAAACACCATATATTTT
.	TRBV7-3	.	TRBJ2-3	CASSFSRTDTQYF	TGTGCCAGCAGCTTTTCTCGCACAGATACGCAGTATTTT
.	TRBV27	.	TRBJ2-1	CATWRDNEQFF	TGTGCCACTTGGAGGGATAATGAGCAGTTCTTC
TRBD2	TRBV19	.	TRBJ2-7	CASSVSGSLYEQYF	TGTGCCAGTAGTGTTAGCGGGAGTCTCTACGAGCAGTACTTC
TRBD2	TRBV5-1	.	TRBJ2-3	CASSLLRTSGGTDTQYF	TGCGCCAGCAGCCTCCTCCGGACTAGCGGGGGCACAGATACGCAGTATTTT
.	TRBV5-1	once	TRBJ2-5	CASSLGVVQETQYF	TGCGCCAGCAGCTTGGGAGTAGTCCAAGAGACCCAGTACTTC
.	TRBV27	.	TRBJ1-2	CASSTHTTF	TGTGCCAGCAGCACACATACCACCTTC
.	TRBV6-5	.	TRBJ1-1	CASQNGGRTEAFF	TGTGCCAGCCAGAACGGAGGTAGAACTGAAGCTTTCTTT